This paragraph reports one T cell receptor (beta chain). Its antigen is as yet unknown. Sequencing was performed with immunoSEQ multiplex PCR; in TCRdb, only in-frame clones are kept and a portion is missing. The table has about 120,000 clones, 58% seen once. This entry belongs to a study of cytotoxic CD8 clonotypes in ibrutinib-treated CLL. The study, taken as a whole, reports: Sustained-remission patients were sampled at one set of times and progressing patients at different ones.

The CDR3 has 14 residues. V lost 0 bases and J 5 bases, leaving 11 bases between the germline ends. The germline V gene has CDR1 SGDLS and CDR2 YYNGEE. The chain is built from TRBV9 and TRBJ2-5, with D uncertain. The material sequenced was PBMCs, taken after 24 months of ibrutinib treatment. This receptor was identified in a human donor with chronic lymphocytic leukemia. CDR3 protein: CASSVDSRVETQYF. The CDR3 DNA follows: TGTGCCAGCAGCGTAGATTCCAGAGTTGAGACCCAGTACTTC.